The T cell receptor beta chain described here comes from a study of blood T cell repertoires in COVID-19. CDR1 is SGDLS, CDR2 YYNGEE, per germline. The V end lost 3 bases, the J end lost 5 bases, and 14 bases lay between the germline ends. CDR3 size: 15 residues. In the source study's methods: Estimates of nucleated cell counts were drawn from the amplification of reference gene primers. Clones were sequenced by immunoSEQ multiplex PCR, and TCRdb holds only the in-frame ones, with some missing. V, J and clone size are taken as reported in that table, and D and trimming were inferred from the DNA itself. The sample consists of over 85,000 clones, about 85% of them appearing once.

The origin of this receptor is a man aged 80 or over with acute or convalescent COVID-19. V usage is TRBV9 and J usage is TRBJ1-4; tentatively, D is TRBD1 (6 bases). The sequenced sample consisted of peripheral blood. The CDR3 DNA reads as TGTGCCAGCAGCGCCTCGGGAGGGGGGAATGAAAAACTGTTTTTT. This translates into CASSASGGGNEKLFF.